The rows below give T cell receptor beta chains drawn from one sample of a study of blood T cell repertoires in COVID-19. Assay used: immunoSEQ multiplex PCR; TCRdb lists only in-frame clones, some missing. The table has approximately 200,000 clones, about 82% seen once. The specimen was peripheral blood. The receptors derive from an elderly woman with acute or convalescent COVID-19. Each CDR3 is given with its conserved first and last residue. Each record gives: J gene, V gene, CDR3 protein.

j_call: TRBJ1-1; v_call: TRBV2; cdr3_aa: CASMRTGYNAEAFF
j_call: TRBJ1-3; v_call: TRBV9; cdr3_aa: CASSVGGGSGNTIYF
j_call: TRBJ1-5; v_call: TRBV24-1; cdr3_aa: CATSETGGWQPQHF
j_call: TRBJ2-1; v_call: TRBV29-1; cdr3_aa: CSVVRDRGYNEQFF
j_call: TRBJ1-6; v_call: TRBV6-5; cdr3_aa: CASSYSGGRENSPLHF
j_call: TRBJ2-1; v_call: TRBV6-5; cdr3_aa: CASSYQTGGYVEQFF
j_call: TRBJ1-1; v_call: TRBV6-5; cdr3_aa: CASSFFGTDNTEAFF
j_call: TRBJ2-5; v_call: TRBV6-5; cdr3_aa: CASTPGSGLLREYF
j_call: TRBJ1-5; v_call: TRBV19; cdr3_aa: CASSSRTGVSNQPQHF
j_call: TRBJ2-2; v_call: TRBV19; cdr3_aa: CASSNRAPNTGELFF
j_call: TRBJ2-7; v_call: TRBV4-3; cdr3_aa: CASSQDRNRVYEQYF
j_call: TRBJ1-1; v_call: TRBV19; cdr3_aa: CASSIRGGYTEAFF